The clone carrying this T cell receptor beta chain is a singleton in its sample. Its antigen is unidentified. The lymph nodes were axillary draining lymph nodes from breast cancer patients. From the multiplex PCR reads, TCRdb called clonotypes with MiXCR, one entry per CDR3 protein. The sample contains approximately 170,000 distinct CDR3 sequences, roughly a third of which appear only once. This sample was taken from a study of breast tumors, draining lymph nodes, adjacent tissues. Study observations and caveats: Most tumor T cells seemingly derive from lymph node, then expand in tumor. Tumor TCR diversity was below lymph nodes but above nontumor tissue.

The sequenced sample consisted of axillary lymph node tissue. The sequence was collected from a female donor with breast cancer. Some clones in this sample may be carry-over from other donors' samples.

This CDR3 is CASSSDGSNQPQHF. CDR3 DNA sequence: TGTGCCAGTAGCTCCGACGGTAGCAATCAGCCCCAGCATTTT. This rearrangement joins TRBV6-6 to TRBJ1-5; unclear D gene. The CDR3 loop spans 14 amino acids. Germline CDR1 and CDR2: MNHNY and SVGAGI (reference sequence). Between the trimmed V and J ends, which lost 9 bases and 0 bases, there was a span of 12 bases.